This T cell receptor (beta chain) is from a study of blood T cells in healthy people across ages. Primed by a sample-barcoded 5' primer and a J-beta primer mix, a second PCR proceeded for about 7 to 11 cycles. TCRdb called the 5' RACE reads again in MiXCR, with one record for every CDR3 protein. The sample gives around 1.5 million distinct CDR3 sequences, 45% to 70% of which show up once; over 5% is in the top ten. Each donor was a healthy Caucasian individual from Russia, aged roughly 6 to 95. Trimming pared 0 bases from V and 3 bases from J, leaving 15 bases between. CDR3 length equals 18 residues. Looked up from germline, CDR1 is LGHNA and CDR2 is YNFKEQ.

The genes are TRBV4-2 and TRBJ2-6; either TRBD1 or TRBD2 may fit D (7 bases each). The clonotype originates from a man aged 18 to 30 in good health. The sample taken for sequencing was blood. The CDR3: CASSQEPGGGFGANVLTF. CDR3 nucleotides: TGTGCCAGCAGCCAAGAGCCAGGGGGGGGATTTGGGGCCAACGTCCTGACTTTC.